This T cell receptor beta chain is drawn from a study of T cell repertoires in cytomegalovirus infection. Study-level background: Public TCR beta signature analysis indicated the presence of both CMV infection and matching HLA type. Notes on the study in general: Individuals carrying CMV plus the relevant HLA were identified by cumulative frequency of public TCR beta families.

This CDR3 is 18 amino acids long. The V and J ends lost 2 bases and 9 bases, in that order; junction bases with no gene match: 16. The germline CDR1 and CDR2 sequences are MNHEY and SMNVEV (reference sequence). Each CDR3 protein is one row after TCRdb ran MiXCR on the reads. The table includes roughly 800,000 distinct CDR3 sequences, around 29% detected once. A remark on this clonotype: Its target is unknown.

This receptor was taken from a human donor in good health (CMV status not recorded). Some clones in this sample may be carry-over from other donors' samples. Material: cultured CD8+ T cells from PBMCs, obtained from culture after CMV antigen stimulation. The chain carries TRBV27 and TRBJ2-1, with 10 positions matching TRBD2. The CDR3 coding sequence is TGTGCCAGCAGTTTAGTGGGGCTCGGGACTAGCGTACATGGTGAGCAGTTCTTC. This sequence encodes CASSLVGLGTSVHGEQFF.